The present T cell receptor (beta chain) was sequenced within a study of graft-versus-host responses after intestinal transplantation. Across the study: Anti-thymocyte globulin induction was given to all recipients, followed by tacrolimus and steroids for around three years. General observations from the study: Subjects displaying graft-donor T cell macrochimerism possessed elevated graft-versus-host to host-versus-graft clonal ratios inside allografts.

Details on this clone: Its antigen is not known.

Sequencing used immunoSEQ multiplex PCR; TCRdb keeps in-frame clones, though not all of them. Of approximately 93,000 clones in the sample, roughly 90% were seen once. The CDR3 consists of 12 residues. Germline V CDR1 and CDR2: SGHVS, FNYEAQ. With V trimmed by 11 bases and J by 2 bases, 5 bases remained unmatched. The chain is built from TRBV7-6 and TRBJ2-5, with TRBD2 matching over 7 bases. This clonotype originated in a human donor who was the organ donor for an intestinal transplant. This specimen was unstimulated CD8+ T cells sorted from spleen or lymph node cells, taken before transplant. The CDR3 loop reads CAPPGLQETQYF. The DNA of the CDR3 is TGTGCCCCTCCGGGACTACAAGAGACCCAGTACTTC.